The present T cell receptor (beta chain) was sequenced within a study of T cell responses to AZD1222 COVID-19 vaccine. This CDR3 has 15 amino acids. Germline lookup yields CDR1 LNHDA and CDR2 SQIVND (reference sequence). Trimming cost V 5 bases and J 3 bases; bases outside gene matches: 8. Notes on the study in general: Nearly half of spike-specific TCRs reportedly go after variant regions that carry no mutations. Dominant at 160-218 and 743-854, vaccine-associated CD4 TCRs also spanned spike.

Produced via immunoSEQ multiplex PCR; TCRdb's table is partial and in-frame only. The table has some 200,000 clones, 90% to 95% seen once. Regarding this clone: Its antigen is still unknown.

The sample in question was peripheral blood, obtained 28 days after the second AZD1222 dose. The V call is TRBV19, the J call TRBJ2-7, with TRBD2 matching 9 bases. This clonotype was obtained from an adult who received the AZD1222 COVID-19 vaccine. In DNA, the CDR3 is TGTGCCAGTAGTTCGACCGGGACTAGCCTCTACGAGCAGTACTTC. Translation: CASSSTGTSLYEQYF.